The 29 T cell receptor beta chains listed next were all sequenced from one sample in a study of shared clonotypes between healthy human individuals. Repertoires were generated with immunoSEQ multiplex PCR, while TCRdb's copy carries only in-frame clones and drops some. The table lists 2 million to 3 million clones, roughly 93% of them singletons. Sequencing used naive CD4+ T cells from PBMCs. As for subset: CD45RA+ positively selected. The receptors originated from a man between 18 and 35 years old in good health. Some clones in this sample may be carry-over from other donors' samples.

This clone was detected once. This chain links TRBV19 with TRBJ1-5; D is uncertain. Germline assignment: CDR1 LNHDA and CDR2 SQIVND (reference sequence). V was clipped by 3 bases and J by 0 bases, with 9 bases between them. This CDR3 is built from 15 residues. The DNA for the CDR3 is TGTGCCAGTAGTATGGGTTTCTCTAGCAATCAGCCCCAGCATTTT. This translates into CASSMGFSSNQPQHF.

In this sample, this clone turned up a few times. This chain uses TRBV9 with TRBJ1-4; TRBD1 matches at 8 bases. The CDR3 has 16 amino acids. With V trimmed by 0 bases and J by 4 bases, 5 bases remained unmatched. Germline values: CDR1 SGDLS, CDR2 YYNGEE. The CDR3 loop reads CASSVGQGLHNEKLFF. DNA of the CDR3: TGTGCCAGCAGCGTAGGACAGGGGCTACATAATGAAAAACTGTTTTTT.

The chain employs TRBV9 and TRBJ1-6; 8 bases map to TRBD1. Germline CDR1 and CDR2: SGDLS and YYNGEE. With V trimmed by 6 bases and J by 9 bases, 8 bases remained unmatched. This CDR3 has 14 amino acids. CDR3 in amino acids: CASTRQGSGSPLHF. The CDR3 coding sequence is TGTGCCAGCACCCGACAGGGGTCCGGTTCACCCCTCCACTTT.

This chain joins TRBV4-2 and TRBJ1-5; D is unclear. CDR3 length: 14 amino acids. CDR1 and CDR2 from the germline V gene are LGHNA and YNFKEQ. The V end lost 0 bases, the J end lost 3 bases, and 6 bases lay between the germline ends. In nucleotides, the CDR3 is TGTGCCAGCAGCCAAGATCCGAACAATCAGCCCCAGCATTTT. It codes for CASSQDPNNQPQHF.

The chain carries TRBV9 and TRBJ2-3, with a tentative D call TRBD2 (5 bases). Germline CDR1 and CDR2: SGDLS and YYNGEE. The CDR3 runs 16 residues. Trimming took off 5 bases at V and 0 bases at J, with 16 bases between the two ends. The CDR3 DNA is TGTGCCAGCAGTTATCTTGGGAGAATCAGCACAGATACGCAGTATTTT. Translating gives CASSYLGRISTDTQYF.

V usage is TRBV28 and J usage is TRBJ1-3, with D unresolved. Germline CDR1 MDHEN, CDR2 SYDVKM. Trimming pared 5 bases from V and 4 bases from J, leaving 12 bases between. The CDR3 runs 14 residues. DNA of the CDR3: TGTGCCAGCAGTCCTAGGGTGTACGGAAACACCATATATTTT. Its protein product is CASSPRVYGNTIYF.

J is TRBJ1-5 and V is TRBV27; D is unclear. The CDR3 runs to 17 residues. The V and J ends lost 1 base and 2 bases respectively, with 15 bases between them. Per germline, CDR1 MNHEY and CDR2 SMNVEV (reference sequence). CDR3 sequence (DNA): TGTGCCAGCAGTTTATGCCCGAATCACCAGGGCAATCAGCCCCAGCATTTT. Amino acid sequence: CASSLCPNHQGNQPQHF.

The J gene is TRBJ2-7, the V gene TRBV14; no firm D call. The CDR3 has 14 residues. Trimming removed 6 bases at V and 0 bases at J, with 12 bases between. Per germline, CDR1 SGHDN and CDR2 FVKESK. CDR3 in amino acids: CASSKPGYSYEQYF. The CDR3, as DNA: TGTGCCAGCAGTAAACCGGGCTACTCCTACGAGCAGTACTTC.

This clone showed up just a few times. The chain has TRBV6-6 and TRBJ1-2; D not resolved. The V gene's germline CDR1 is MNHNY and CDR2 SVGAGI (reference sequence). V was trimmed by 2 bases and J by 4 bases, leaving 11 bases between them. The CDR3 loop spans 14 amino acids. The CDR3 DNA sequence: TGTGCCAGCAGTTACCCTGGACGGATCTATGGCTACACCTTC. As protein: CASSYPGRIYGYTF.

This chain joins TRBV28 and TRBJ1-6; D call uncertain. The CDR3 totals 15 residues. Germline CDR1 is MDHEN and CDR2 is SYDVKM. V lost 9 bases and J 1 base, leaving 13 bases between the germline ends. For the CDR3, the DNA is TGTGCCAGTCAAGTTAGGCAATCCTATAATTCACCCCTCCACTTT. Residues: CASQVRQSYNSPLHF.

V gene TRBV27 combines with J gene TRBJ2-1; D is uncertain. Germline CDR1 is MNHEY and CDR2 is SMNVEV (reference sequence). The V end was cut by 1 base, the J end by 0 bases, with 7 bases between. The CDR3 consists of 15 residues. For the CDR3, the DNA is TGTGCCAGCAGTTTATGGCTTAGCTCCTACAATGAGCAGTTCTTC. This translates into CASSLWLSSYNEQFF.

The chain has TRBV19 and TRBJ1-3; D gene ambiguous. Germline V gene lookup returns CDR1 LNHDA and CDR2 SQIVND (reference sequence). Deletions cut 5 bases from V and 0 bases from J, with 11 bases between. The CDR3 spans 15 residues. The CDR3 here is CASSYGRSSGNTIYF. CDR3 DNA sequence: TGTGCCAGTAGTTACGGACGGAGCTCTGGAAACACCATATATTTT.

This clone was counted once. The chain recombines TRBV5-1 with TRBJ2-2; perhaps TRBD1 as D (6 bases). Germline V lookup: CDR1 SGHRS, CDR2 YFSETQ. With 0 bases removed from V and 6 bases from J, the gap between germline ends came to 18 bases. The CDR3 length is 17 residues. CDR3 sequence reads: CASSLGRSGEMAGELFF. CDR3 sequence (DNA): TGCGCCAGCAGCTTGGGACGGTCAGGGGAAATGGCCGGGGAGCTGTTTTTT.

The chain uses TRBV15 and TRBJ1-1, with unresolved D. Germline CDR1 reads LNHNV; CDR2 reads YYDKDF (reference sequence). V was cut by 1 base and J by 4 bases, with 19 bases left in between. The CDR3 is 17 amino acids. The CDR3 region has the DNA TGTGCCACCAGCAGAGGGAGGGTAATGGGAATCACCACTGAAGCTTTCTTT. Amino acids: CATSRGRVMGITTEAFF.

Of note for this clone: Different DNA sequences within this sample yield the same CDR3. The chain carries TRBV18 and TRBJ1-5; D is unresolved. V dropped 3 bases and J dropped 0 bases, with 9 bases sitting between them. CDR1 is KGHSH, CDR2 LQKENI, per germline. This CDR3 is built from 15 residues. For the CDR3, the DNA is TGTGCCAGCTCACCTACAGCTTATAGCAATCAGCCCCAGCATTTT. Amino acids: CASSPTAYSNQPQHF.

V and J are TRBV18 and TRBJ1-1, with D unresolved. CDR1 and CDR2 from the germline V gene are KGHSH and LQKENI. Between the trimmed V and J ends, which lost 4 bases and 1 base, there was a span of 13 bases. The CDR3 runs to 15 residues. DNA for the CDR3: TGTGCCAGCTCACAGATTTCGGGCGGGAACACTGAAGCTTTCTTT. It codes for CASSQISGGNTEAFF.

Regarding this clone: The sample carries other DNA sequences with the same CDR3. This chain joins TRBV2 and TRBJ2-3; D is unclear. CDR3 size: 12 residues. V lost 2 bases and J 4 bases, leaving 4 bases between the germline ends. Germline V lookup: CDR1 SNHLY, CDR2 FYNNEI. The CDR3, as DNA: TGTGCCAGCAGTGAATCCCCAGATACGCAGTATTTT. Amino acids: CASSESPDTQYF.

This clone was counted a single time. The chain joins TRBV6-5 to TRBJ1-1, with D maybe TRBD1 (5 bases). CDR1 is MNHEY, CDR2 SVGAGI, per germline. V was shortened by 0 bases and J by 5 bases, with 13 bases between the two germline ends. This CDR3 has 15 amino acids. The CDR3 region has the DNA TGTGCCAGCAGTTACTCAGGCGGAGGGGTGACTGAAGCTTTCTTT. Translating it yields CASSYSGGGVTEAFF.

CDR3 sequence: CASSVLGGPWDGYTF. The CDR3 nucleotides read TGTGCCAGCAGCGTACTTGGGGGACCTTGGGATGGCTACACCTTC. The V call is TRBV9, the J call TRBJ1-2, with a possible D match to TRBD1 (5 bases). Trimming removed 1 base at V and 6 bases at J, with 16 bases between. In germline, CDR1 is SGDLS, CDR2 YYNGEE. CDR3 size: 15 residues.

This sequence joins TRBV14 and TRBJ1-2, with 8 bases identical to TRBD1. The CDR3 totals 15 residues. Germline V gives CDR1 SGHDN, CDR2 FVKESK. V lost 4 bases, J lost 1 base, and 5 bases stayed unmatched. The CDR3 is CASSPRTGINYGYTF. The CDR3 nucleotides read TGTGCCAGCAGCCCTCGGACAGGGATTAACTATGGCTACACCTTC.

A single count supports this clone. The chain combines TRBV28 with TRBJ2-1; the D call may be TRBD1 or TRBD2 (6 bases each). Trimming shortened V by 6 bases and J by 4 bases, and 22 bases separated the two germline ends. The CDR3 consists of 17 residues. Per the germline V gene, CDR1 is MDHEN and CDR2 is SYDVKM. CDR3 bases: TGTGCCAGCAGACCCCCTGGGGGGCGGTCCCCTTACAATGAGCAGTTCTTC. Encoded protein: CASRPPGGRSPYNEQFF.

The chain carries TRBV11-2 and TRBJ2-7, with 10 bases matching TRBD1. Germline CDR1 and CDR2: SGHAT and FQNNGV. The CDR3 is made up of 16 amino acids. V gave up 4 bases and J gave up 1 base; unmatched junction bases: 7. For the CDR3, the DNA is TGTGCCAGCAGCTCAGGGGGACAGGGGTTATCCTACGAGCAGTACTTC. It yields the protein CASSSGGQGLSYEQYF.

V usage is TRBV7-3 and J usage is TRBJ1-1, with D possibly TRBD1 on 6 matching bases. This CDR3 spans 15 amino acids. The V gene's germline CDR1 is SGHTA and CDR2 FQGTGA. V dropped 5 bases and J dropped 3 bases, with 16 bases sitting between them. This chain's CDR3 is CASSPRGGRDTEAFF. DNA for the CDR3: TGTGCCAGCAGCCCCAGAGGGGGGCGAGACACTGAAGCTTTCTTT.

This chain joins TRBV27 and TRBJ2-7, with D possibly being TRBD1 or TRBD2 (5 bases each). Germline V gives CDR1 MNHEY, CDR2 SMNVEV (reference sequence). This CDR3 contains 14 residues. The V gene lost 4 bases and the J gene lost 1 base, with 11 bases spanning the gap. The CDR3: CASSSGRESYEQYF. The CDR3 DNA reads TGTGCCAGCAGTTCGGGACGGGAATCCTACGAGCAGTACTTC.

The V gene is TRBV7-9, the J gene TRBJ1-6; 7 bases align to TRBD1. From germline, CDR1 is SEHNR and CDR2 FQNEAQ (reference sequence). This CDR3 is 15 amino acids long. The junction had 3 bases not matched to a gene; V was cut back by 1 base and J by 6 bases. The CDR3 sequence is CASSLVRDSNSPLHF. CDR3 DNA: TGTGCCAGCAGCTTAGTTCGGGACAGTAATTCACCCCTCCACTTT.

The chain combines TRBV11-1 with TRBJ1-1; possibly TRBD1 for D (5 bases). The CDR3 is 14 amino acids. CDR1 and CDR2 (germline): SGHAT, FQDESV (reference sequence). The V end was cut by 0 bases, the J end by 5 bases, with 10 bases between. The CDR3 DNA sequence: TGTGCCAGCAGCTTAGCTTGGGACGGGACTGAAGCTTTCTTT. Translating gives CASSLAWDGTEAFF.

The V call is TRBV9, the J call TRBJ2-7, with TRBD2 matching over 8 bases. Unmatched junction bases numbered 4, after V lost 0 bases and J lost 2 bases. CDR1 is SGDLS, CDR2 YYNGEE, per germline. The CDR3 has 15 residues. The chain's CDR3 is CASSVAPGRAYEQYF. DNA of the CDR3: TGTGCCAGCAGCGTAGCCCCCGGGAGGGCCTACGAGCAGTACTTC.

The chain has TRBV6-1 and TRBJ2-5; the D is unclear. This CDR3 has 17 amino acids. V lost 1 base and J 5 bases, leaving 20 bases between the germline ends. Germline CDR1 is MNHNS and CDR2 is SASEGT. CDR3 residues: CASSEGWQGPVGETQYF. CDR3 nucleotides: TGTGCCAGCAGTGAAGGGTGGCAAGGGCCCGTGGGGGAGACCCAGTACTTC.

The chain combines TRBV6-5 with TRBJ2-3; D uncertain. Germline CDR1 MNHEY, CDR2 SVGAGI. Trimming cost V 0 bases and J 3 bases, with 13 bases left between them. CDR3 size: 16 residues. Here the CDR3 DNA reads TGTGCCAGCAGTTACTCGACCGGAGTTGGTACAGATACGCAGTATTTT. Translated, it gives CASSYSTGVGTDTQYF.